Following are 30 T cell receptor beta chains from one sample sequenced in a study of shared clonotypes between healthy human individuals. Cells designated naive CD8 were CD45RO-negative and were positively selected for CCR7, with terminally differentiated effector memory CD45RA+ cells excluded. The table came from immunoSEQ multiplex PCR; TCRdb's copy has only in-frame clones and leaves some out. This table has about 1,900,000 clones, around 96% appearing once. Sequencing input: naive CD8+ T cells sorted from blood. The receptors derive from a man in his late teens or twenties in good health.

Of note for this clone: Distinct nucleotide sequences in the sample also encode this CDR3. DNA for the CDR3: TGTGCCAGCAGCCTTAGCGGGTCCTCCTACGAGCAGTACTTC. This gives the protein CASSLSGSSYEQYF. The chain joins TRBV5-4 to TRBJ2-7; 7 bases agree with TRBD2. There are 14 residues in the CDR3. Germline values: CDR1 SGHNT, CDR2 YYREEE (reference sequence). V gave up 4 bases and J gave up 0 bases; unmatched junction bases: 4.

The CDR3 loop reads CASSYWTGTSSDEQYF. In DNA form, the CDR3 reads TGTGCCAGCAGTTACTGGACCGGGACTAGTAGTGACGAGCAGTACTTC. The chain couples TRBV6-6 to TRBJ2-7; the match to TRBD2 covers 8 bases. CDR1 is MNHNY and CDR2 is SVGAGI in the germline V gene (reference sequence). J lost 5 bases, V lost 1 base, and 10 bases had no gene match. There are 16 residues in the CDR3.

The chain has TRBV7-6 and TRBJ2-5; TRBD2 agrees at 8 bases. The J call may be in error: the DNA end matches TRBJ2-7 better. CDR1 is SGHVS and CDR2 is FNYEAQ in the germline V gene. This CDR3 region has 15 residues. The CDR3 region is CASSLEAEREFEQYF. The DNA for the CDR3 is TGTGCCAGCAGCTTAGAGGCGGAGCGGGAGTTCGAGCAGTACTTC.

In this sample, this clone turned up once. V gene TRBV6-4 combines with J gene TRBJ1-2; D is ambiguous. V was trimmed by 5 bases and J by 8 bases, leaving 21 bases between them. From germline, CDR1 is MRHNA and CDR2 SNTAGT. The CDR3 sequence is 15 residues long. In nucleotides, the CDR3 is TGTGCCAGCAGTATTAGAGGGCCAAGAAAGCGGGGCTACACCTTC. Protein sequence: CASSIRGPRKRGYTF.

V usage is TRBV2 and J usage is TRBJ2-7; 8 bases match TRBD1. The germline CDR1 and CDR2 sequences are SNHLY and FYNNEI. V shed 5 bases, J shed 5 bases, and the junction held 5 bases outside the gene matches. CDR3 length: 13 amino acids. CDR3 in DNA: TGTGCCAGCAGTTCGACAGGGGAGAACGAGCAGTACTTC. Translating it yields CASSSTGENEQYF.

V usage is TRBV7-9 and J usage is TRBJ2-3; D assignment may be TRBD1 or TRBD2 (5 bases each). Per the germline V gene, CDR1 is SEHNR and CDR2 is FQNEAQ (reference sequence). Trimming shortened V by 4 bases and J by 6 bases, and 14 bases separated the two germline ends. The CDR3 sequence is 14 residues long. The CDR3 bases are TGTGCCAGCAGCTCGGACTCGCCAGGGGATACGCAGTATTTT. This encodes CASSSDSPGDTQYF. The full variable domain, with the rest looked up from reference TRBV7-9 and TRBJ2-3, is DTGVSQNPRHKITKRGQNVTFRCDPISEHNRLYWYRQTLGQGPEFLTYFQNEAQLEKSRLLSDRFSAERPKGSFSTLEIQRTEQGDSAMYLCASSSDSPGDTQYFGPGTRLTVL.

As concerns this clone: Other DNA sequences in this sample translate to the same CDR3. CDR3 region: CASSLGRAYEQYF. The CDR3 region has the DNA TGTGCCAGCAGCTTAGGTAGAGCCTACGAGCAGTACTTC. The chain links TRBV13 to TRBJ2-7, with unresolved D. Germline V gene lookup returns CDR1 PRHDT and CDR2 FYEKMQ (reference sequence). Between the trimmed V and J ends, which lost 0 bases and 2 bases, there was a span of 5 bases. The CDR3 runs 13 residues. Supplemented by reference TRBV13 and TRBJ2-7, the full variable domain reads AAGVIQSPRHLIKEKRETATLKCYPIPRHDTVYWYQQGPGQDPQFLISFYEKMQSDKGSIPDRFSAQQFSDYHSELNMSSLELGDSALYFCASSLGRAYEQYFGPGTRLTVT.

The chain recombines TRBV28 with TRBJ2-1; 9 bases are a match to TRBD1. This CDR3 is built from 17 residues. V was clipped by 6 bases and J by 7 bases; unmatched bases: 16. From germline, CDR1 is MDHEN and CDR2 SYDVKM. DNA of the CDR3: TGTGCCAGCAGCCCGTTACAGGGGGCGGACGTTTATAATGAGCAGTTCTTC. It specifies CASSPLQGADVYNEQFF.

As concerns this clone: The sample holds other DNA sequences that translate to the same CDR3. The chain couples TRBV27 to TRBJ1-4, with a tentative D call TRBD1 (5 bases). The V end was cut by 0 bases, the J end by 7 bases, with 9 bases between. Germline V gene sequence: CDR1 MNHEY, CDR2 SMNVEV (reference sequence). The CDR3 length is 14 residues. The CDR3 protein is CASSLSGAGEKLFF. The CDR3 nucleotides read TGTGCCAGCAGTTTATCAGGGGCGGGTGAAAAACTGTTTTTT.

The J gene is TRBJ2-1, the V gene TRBV6-4, with TRBD2 identical over 12 bases. The V segment lost 0 bases and the J segment 8 bases; nucleotides outside the gene matches: 2. The CDR3 has 15 amino acids. CDR1 is MRHNA, CDR2 SNTAGT, per germline. The CDR3 DNA reads TGTGCCAGCAGTGACTCGCCTAGCGGGAGGGATGAGCAGTTCTTC. Protein product: CASSDSPSGRDEQFF.

The chain links TRBV6-1 to TRBJ2-7, with a tentative D call TRBD1 (5 bases). V was cut by 1 base and J by 2 bases, with 12 bases left in between. The CDR3 has 15 residues. Germline assignment: CDR1 MNHNS and CDR2 SASEGT. This CDR3 reads CASSEVTGAPYEQYF. CDR3 coding DNA: TGTGCCAGCAGTGAAGTAACAGGTGCCCCCTACGAGCAGTACTTC.

Remarks on this clone: The CDR3 does not end in the conserved phenylalanine or tryptophan, so this is likely a read error. The chain carries TRBV5-6 and TRBJ1-2; 11 positions match TRBD1. The CDR3 has 14 residues. The germline CDR1 and CDR2 sequences are SGHDT and YYEEEE. V gave up 3 bases and J gave up 8 bases; unmatched junction bases: 6. CDR3: CASSWGQGEGGYTL. The CDR3 region has the DNA TGTGCCAGCAGCTGGGGACAGGGGGAAGGCGGCTACACCCTC.

The chain uses TRBV7-9 and TRBJ2-3, with 8 bases that match TRBD1. Trimming removed 1 base from V and 3 bases from J; junction bases left unmatched: 9. Germline CDR1 and CDR2: SEHNR and FQNEAQ (reference sequence). The CDR3 consists of 17 residues. The CDR3 is CASSLDPGGVGTDTQYF. The CDR3 DNA follows: TGTGCCAGCAGCTTAGACCCAGGGGGCGTGGGGACAGATACGCAGTATTTT.

V gene TRBV15 combines with J gene TRBJ2-7; TRBD1 is a possible D gene (5 bases). The germline V and J ends were trimmed by 0 bases and 0 bases, with 12 bases remaining between them. Germline V CDR1 and CDR2: LNHNV, YYDKDF (reference sequence). The CDR3 sequence is 16 residues long. The CDR3 coding sequence is TGTGCCACCAGCAGAGATCAACAGGCCGACTCCTACGAGCAGTACTTC. This gives the protein CATSRDQQADSYEQYF.

V usage is TRBV19 and J usage is TRBJ2-1; D may match TRBD1 or TRBD2 (5 bases each). Germline CDR1 and CDR2: LNHDA and SQIVND (reference sequence). Between the trimmed V and J ends, which lost 7 bases and 1 base, there was a span of 17 bases. The CDR3 has 16 residues. The CDR3, as DNA: TGTGCCAGTACTACCGGGACCTCAGGATCCTACAATGAGCAGTTCTTC. Its translation is CASTTGTSGSYNEQFF.

This chain connects TRBV7-8 to TRBJ1-1, with D hard to call. The V end lost 5 bases, the J end lost 8 bases, and 9 bases lay between the germline ends. The CDR3 spans 11 residues. Germline V gene data show CDR1 as SGHVS and CDR2 as FQNEAQ. The CDR3 spells CASSNPTEAFF. CDR3 DNA: TGTGCCAGCAGCAACCCGACGGAAGCTTTCTTT.

With respect to this clone: The sample contains more than one DNA sequence encoding this CDR3. The V and J genes are TRBV4-3 and TRBJ2-1, with 14 bases that match TRBD2. CDR3 length equals 17 residues. The germline V gene encodes CDR1 LGHNA and CDR2 YSLEER. J gave up 6 bases and V 0 bases, and 4 bases lay outside the gene matches. The CDR3 DNA is TGCGCCAGCAGCCAAGATCCGGGACTAGCGGGAGTCAATGAGCAGTTCTTC. Its translation is CASSQDPGLAGVNEQFF.

The genes are TRBV5-1 and TRBJ2-2; 9 positions match TRBD1. CDR1 is SGHRS, CDR2 YFSETQ, per germline. After removal of 10 bases from V and 4 bases from J, the junction contained 11 bases not matched to a gene. This CDR3 is built from 15 residues. The CDR3, as DNA: TGCGCCTCGGGACAGGGAGTCGTTGGCACCGGGGAGCTGTTTTTT. Translated, it gives CASGQGVVGTGELFF. The whole variable domain, remainder taken from reference TRBV5-1 and TRBJ2-2, is KAGVTQTPRYLIKTRGQQVTLSCSPISGHRSVSWYQQTPGQGLQFLFEYFSETQRNKGNFPGRFSGRQFSNSRSEMNVSTLELGDSALYLCASGQGVVGTGELFFGEGSRLTVL.

The rearrangement joins TRBV28 to TRBJ1-4, with unresolved D. Germline loops: CDR1 MDHEN, CDR2 SYDVKM. The V end lost 5 bases, the J end lost 0 bases, and 13 bases lay between the germline ends. The CDR3 contains 16 residues. The CDR3 DNA reads TGTGCCAGCAGTCCAGCGGCGGAGACAACTAATGAAAAACTGTTTTTT. Encoded protein: CASSPAAETTNEKLFF. The full variable domain, rest sourced from reference TRBV28 and TRBJ1-4, is DVKVTQSSRYLVKRTGEKVFLECVQDMDHENMFWYRQDPGLGLRLIYFSYDVKMKEKGDIPEGYSVSREKKERFSLILESASTNQTSMYLCASSPAAETTNEKLFFGSGTQLSVL.

The chain is built from TRBV7-8 and TRBJ2-5; 7 bases are shared with TRBD2. This CDR3 has 17 amino acids. After removal of 4 bases from V and 7 bases from J, the junction contained 18 bases not matched to a gene. Germline V gene sequence: CDR1 SGHVS, CDR2 FQNEAQ. The CDR3 loop reads CASSSDYHGLDLGTQYF. CDR3 nucleotide sequence: TGTGCCAGCAGCTCCGACTACCACGGACTAGATTTGGGGACCCAGTACTTC.

The chain has TRBV5-1 and TRBJ2-1, with 9 nucleotides matching TRBD1. The germline gives CDR1 SGHRS, CDR2 YFSETQ. This CDR3 is 15 amino acids long. The junction had 4 bases not matched to a gene; V was cut back by 3 bases and J by 3 bases. The DNA of the CDR3 is TGCGCCAGCAGCTCAAGGACAGGGGACTACAATGAGCAGTTCTTC. It specifies CASSSRTGDYNEQFF.

The V gene is TRBV6-1, the J gene TRBJ2-3; 8 bases map to TRBD2. Germline V CDR1 and CDR2: MNHNS, SASEGT. The CDR3 contains 12 residues. Trimming cost V 8 bases and J 6 bases; bases outside gene matches: 4. The CDR3: CASGVAGDTQYF. The CDR3 DNA reads TGTGCCAGCGGGGTAGCGGGGGATACGCAGTATTTT.

The CDR3 DNA reads TGTGCCACTTCGACCCGGGTTTACAATGAGCAGTTCTTC. This gives the protein CATSTRVYNEQFF. V is TRBV7-6 and J is TRBJ2-1; D is uncertain. Per the germline V gene, CDR1 is SGHVS and CDR2 is FNYEAQ. The CDR3 contains 13 residues. Trimming cost V 10 bases and J 4 bases, with 14 bases left between them.

The chain links TRBV11-2 to TRBJ1-4, with a possible D match to TRBD1 (6 bases). This CDR3 is 14 amino acids long. V lost 1 base and J lost 12, with 15 bases in between. CDR1 is SGHAT, CDR2 FQNNGV, per germline. The CDR3 sequence is CASSLVGGIEELFF. CDR3 nucleotide sequence: TGTGCCAGCAGCTTAGTGGGGGGCATTGAGGAACTGTTTTTT.

V is TRBV5-6 and J is TRBJ2-7, with a weak D call TRBD2 (6 bases). CDR1 SGHDT and CDR2 YYEEEE come from the germline V gene. This CDR3 spans 14 amino acids. V lost 4 bases and J lost 0, with 11 bases in between. In nucleotides, the CDR3 is TGTGCCAGCAGCACCTCACTAGCCTCCTACGAGCAGTACTTC. Its translation is CASSTSLASYEQYF. Full variable domain (outside the CDR3, taken from reference TRBV5-6 and TRBJ2-7): DAGVTQSPTHLIKTRGQQVTLRCSPKSGHDTVSWYQQALGQGPQFIFQYYEEEERQRGNFPDRFSGHQFPNYSSELNVNALLLGDSALYLCASSTSLASYEQYFGPGTRLTVT.

This clone occurred a few times. The rearrangement joins TRBV14 to TRBJ1-1; tentatively, D is TRBD1 (5 bases). V lost 4 bases, J lost 3 bases, and 9 bases lay in between. CDR3 length: 13 amino acids. Germline V gene data show CDR1 as SGHDN and CDR2 as FVKESK. DNA of the CDR3: TGTGCCAGCAGCCTAGGGGTCTACACTGAAGCTTTCTTT. Amino acids: CASSLGVYTEAFF.

The V gene is TRBV2, the J gene TRBJ1-2; 7 positions agree with TRBD1. This CDR3 has 15 residues. J lost 5 bases, V lost 3 bases, and 9 bases had no gene match. Germline V CDR1 and CDR2: SNHLY, FYNNEI. The CDR3 nucleotides read TGTGCCAGCAGTGAGCTTGGGACAGTCGTGTATGGCTACACCTTC. Its protein product is CASSELGTVVYGYTF.

The chain uses TRBV28 and TRBJ2-3; TRBD2 is a possible D gene (6 bases). The V gene's germline CDR1 is MDHEN and CDR2 SYDVKM. V lost 4 bases and J lost 2, with 10 bases in between. The CDR3 loop spans 14 amino acids. CDR3 sequence reads: CASSYGGTTDTQYF. The CDR3, as DNA: TGTGCCAGCAGTTATGGGGGGACCACAGATACGCAGTATTTT.

The chain uses TRBV5-5 and TRBJ1-2; D is uncertain. V dropped 2 bases and J dropped 3 bases, with 8 bases sitting between them. The germline V gene has CDR1 SGHKS and CDR2 YYEKEE (reference sequence). CDR3 length equals 13 residues. CDR3 DNA sequence: TGTGCCAGCAGCTTTGAGCGGTACTATGGCTACACCTTC. Translating gives CASSFERYYGYTF. Full variable domain (remainder filled in from reference TRBV5-5 and TRBJ1-2): DAGVTQSPTHLIKTRGQQVTLRCSPISGHKSVSWYQQVLGQGPQFIFQYYEKEERGRGNFPDRFSARQFPNYSSELNVNALLLGDSALYLCASSFERYYGYTFGSGTRLTVV.

The chain is built from TRBV4-3 and TRBJ2-3; 9 bases match TRBD2. The CDR3 length is 16 residues. Germline assignment: CDR1 LGHNA and CDR2 YSLEER. V lost 0 bases and J lost 5; bases outside the gene matches: 6. The CDR3 protein is CASSQDRGLAGDTQYF. The CDR3 DNA reads TGCGCCAGCAGCCAAGATAGGGGACTAGCTGGAGATACGCAGTATTTT.